Sequencing of this T cell receptor (beta chain) was carried out in a study of blood T cell repertoires in COVID-19. Seattle researchers signed up patients amid active infection and tracked them longitudinally. The ends were cut back, 6 bases at V and 4 bases at J, with 17 bases in the middle. The CDR3 consists of 15 residues. Germline CDR1 and CDR2: MNHEY and SVGAGI. Original analysis: Reference gene primers were amplified, and this amplification served to estimate nucleated cell counts. The protocol was immunoSEQ multiplex PCR, while the TCRdb copy is restricted to in-frame clones and leaves out a portion. D and trimming come from the DNA, and the V and J calls and clone size come from that table. The repertoire holds roughly 350,000 clones, with about nine tenths as singletons. A single count supports this clone.

The clonotype originates from a woman aged 45-59 years with COVID-19, enrolled during active disease. Sequences were obtained from peripheral blood. This rearrangement joins TRBV6-5 to TRBJ2-3; D is possibly TRBD2 (7 bases). As DNA, the CDR3 is TGTGCCAGCAGGAACGGGGGGCGCGGGGCAGATACGCAGTATTTT. Translation gives CASRNGGRGADTQYF.